This T cell receptor beta chain was recorded in a study of OX40 agonist ivuxolimab in advanced cancers. Study summary: As their treatment, patients were administered ivuxolimab, an agonistic anti-OX40 (CD134) antibody. Patients undergoing dose escalation presented with hepatocellular carcinoma, melanoma, renal cell or head and neck cancer.

Per germline, CDR1 SGHDN and CDR2 FVKESK. Trimming removed 6 bases from V and 2 bases from J, with 11 bases in between. CDR3 length equals 13 residues. Regarding the study as a whole: CD4+ and CD8+ T cells in blood underwent clonal expansion by week 6 at 0.1 to 3.0 mg/kg.

Data came from immunoSEQ multiplex PCR; TCRdb stores just in-frame clones and leaves some out. The sample contains fewer than 25,000 clones, 80% to 90% of which appear only once. Details on this clone: No antigen is known for it.

The TCR originated in an adult with an advanced solid tumor such as melanoma, head and neck, liver or kidney cancer. This chain connects TRBV14 to TRBJ2-7; weak D call: TRBD1 (6 bases). The sequencing here drew on CD4+ or CD8+ T cells sorted from blood, taken in a trial of the OX40 agonist ivuxolimab. The CDR3 bases are TGTGCCAGCAGTCCGACAGGCACCTACGAGCAGTACTTC. This codes for CASSPTGTYEQYF. Filled out from reference TRBV14 and TRBJ2-7, the complete variable domain reads EAGVTQFPSHSVIEKGQTVTLRCDPISGHDNLYWYRRVMGKEIKFLLHFVKESKQDESGMPNNRFLAERTGGTYSTLKVQPAELEDSGVYFCASSPTGTYEQYFGPGTRLTVT.